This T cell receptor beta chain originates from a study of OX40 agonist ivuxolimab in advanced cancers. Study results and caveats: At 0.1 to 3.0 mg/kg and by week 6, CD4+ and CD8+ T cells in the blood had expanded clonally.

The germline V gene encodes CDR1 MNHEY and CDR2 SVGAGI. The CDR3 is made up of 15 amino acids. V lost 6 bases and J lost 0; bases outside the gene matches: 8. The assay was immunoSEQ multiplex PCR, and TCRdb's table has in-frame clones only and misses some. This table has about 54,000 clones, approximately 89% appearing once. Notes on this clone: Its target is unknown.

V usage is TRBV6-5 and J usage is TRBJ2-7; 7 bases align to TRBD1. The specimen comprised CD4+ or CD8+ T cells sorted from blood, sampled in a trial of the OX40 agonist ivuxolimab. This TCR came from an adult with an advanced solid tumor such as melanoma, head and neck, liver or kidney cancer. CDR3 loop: CASRTRQGSSYEQYF. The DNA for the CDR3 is TGTGCCAGCAGAACCCGACAGGGTAGCTCCTACGAGCAGTACTTC.